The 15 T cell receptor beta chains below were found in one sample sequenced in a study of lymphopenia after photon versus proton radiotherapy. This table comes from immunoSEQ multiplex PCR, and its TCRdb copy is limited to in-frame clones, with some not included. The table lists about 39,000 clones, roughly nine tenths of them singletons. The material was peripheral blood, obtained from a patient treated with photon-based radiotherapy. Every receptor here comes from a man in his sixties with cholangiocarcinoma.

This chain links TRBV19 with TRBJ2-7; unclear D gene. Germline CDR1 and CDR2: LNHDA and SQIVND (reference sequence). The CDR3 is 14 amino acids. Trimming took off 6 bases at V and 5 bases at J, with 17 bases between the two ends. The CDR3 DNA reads TGTGCCAGTAGCCAAAAGCAGATGGGCGACGAGCAGTACTTC. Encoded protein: CASSQKQMGDEQYF.

CDR3 coding DNA: TGCGCCAGCAGCTTGTGGGGACAGGAGTCTCAGCCCCAGCATTTT. Translating gives CASSLWGQESQPQHF. V gene TRBV5-1 combines with J gene TRBJ1-5; 8 bases align to TRBD1. The CDR3 covers 15 residues. CDR1 and CDR2 (germline): SGHRS, YFSETQ. V shed 1 base, J shed 6 bases, and the junction held 6 bases outside the gene matches.

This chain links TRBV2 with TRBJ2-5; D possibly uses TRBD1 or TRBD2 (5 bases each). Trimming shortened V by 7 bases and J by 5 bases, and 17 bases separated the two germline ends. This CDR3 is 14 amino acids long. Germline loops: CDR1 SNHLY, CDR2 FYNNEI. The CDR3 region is CASNLLGAEETQYF. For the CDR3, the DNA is TGTGCCAGCAACCTACTAGGGGCCGAGGAGACCCAGTACTTC.

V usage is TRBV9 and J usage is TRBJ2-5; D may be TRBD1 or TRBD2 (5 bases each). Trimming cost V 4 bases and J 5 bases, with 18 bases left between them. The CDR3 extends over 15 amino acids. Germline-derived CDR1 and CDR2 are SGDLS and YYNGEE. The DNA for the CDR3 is TGTGCCAGCAGCTCCAGACCCAACGAGGGGGAGACCCAGTACTTC. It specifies CASSSRPNEGETQYF.

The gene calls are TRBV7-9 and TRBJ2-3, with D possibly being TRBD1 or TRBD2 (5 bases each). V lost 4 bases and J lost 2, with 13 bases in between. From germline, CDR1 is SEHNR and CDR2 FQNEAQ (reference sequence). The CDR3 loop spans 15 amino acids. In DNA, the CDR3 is TGTGCCAGCAGCTCTAGTGGGGGAGACACAGATACGCAGTATTTT. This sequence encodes CASSSSGGDTDTQYF.

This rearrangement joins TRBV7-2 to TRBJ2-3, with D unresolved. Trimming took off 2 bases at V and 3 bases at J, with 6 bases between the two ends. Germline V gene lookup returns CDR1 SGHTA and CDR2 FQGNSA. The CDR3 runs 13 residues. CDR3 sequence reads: CASSLPGTDTQYF. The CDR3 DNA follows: TGTGCCAGCAGCTTACCCGGTACAGATACGCAGTATTTT.

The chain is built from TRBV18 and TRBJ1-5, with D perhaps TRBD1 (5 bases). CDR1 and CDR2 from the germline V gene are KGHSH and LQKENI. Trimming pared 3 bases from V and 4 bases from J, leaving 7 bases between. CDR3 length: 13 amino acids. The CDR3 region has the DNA TGTGCCAGCTCACCTGACAGAAATCAGCCCCAGCATTTT. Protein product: CASSPDRNQPQHF.

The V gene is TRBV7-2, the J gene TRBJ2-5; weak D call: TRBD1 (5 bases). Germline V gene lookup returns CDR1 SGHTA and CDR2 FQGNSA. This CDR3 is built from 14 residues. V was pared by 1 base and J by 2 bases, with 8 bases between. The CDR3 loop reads CASSLVPGQETQYF. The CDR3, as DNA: TGTGCCAGCAGCTTAGTCCCAGGGCAAGAGACCCAGTACTTC.

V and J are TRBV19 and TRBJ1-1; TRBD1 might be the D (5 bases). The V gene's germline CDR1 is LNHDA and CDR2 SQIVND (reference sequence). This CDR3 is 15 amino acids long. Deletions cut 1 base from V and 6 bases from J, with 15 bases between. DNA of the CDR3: TGTGCCAGTAGTATAGGCGCGCAGGGTATGCCTGAAGCTTTCTTT. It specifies CASSIGAQGMPEAFF.

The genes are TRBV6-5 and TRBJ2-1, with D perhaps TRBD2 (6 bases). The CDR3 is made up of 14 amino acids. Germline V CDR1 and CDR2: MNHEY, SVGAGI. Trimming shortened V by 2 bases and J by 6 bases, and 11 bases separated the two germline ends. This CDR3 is CASSYTWDSNEQFF. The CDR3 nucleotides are TGTGCCAGCAGTTACACTTGGGACTCCAATGAGCAGTTCTTC.

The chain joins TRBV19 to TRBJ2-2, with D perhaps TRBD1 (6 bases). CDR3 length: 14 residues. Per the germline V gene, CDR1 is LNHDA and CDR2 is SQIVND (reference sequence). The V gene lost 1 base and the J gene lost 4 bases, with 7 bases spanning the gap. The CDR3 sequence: CASSIVQGTGELFF. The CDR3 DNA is TGTGCCAGTAGTATAGTACAGGGCACCGGGGAGCTGTTTTTT.

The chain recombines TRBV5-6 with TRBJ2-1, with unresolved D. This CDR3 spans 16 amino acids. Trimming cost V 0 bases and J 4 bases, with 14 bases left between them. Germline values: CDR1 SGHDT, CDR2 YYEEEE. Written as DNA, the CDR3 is TGTGCCAGCAGCTTGGATGGGTCGGCCCGGTACAATGAGCAGTTCTTC. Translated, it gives CASSLDGSARYNEQFF.

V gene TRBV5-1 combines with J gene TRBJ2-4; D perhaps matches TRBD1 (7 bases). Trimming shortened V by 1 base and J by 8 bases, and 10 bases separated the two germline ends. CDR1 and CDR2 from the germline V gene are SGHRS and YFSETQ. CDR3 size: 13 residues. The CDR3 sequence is CASSLQGEDIQYF. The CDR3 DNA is TGCGCCAGCAGCTTGCAGGGGGAGGACATTCAGTACTTC.

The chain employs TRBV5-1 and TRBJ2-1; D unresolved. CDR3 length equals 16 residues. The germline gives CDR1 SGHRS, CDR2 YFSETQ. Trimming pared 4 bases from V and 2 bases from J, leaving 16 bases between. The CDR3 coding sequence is TGCGCCAGCAGCCCCATTTTCCAGAAAACCTACAATGAGCAGTTCTTC. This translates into CASSPIFQKTYNEQFF. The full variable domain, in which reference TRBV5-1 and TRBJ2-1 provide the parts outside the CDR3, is KAGVTQTPRYLIKTRGQQVTLSCSPISGHRSVSWYQQTPGQGLQFLFEYFSETQRNKGNFPGRFSGRQFSNSRSEMNVSTLELGDSALYLCASSPIFQKTYNEQFFGPGTRLTVL.

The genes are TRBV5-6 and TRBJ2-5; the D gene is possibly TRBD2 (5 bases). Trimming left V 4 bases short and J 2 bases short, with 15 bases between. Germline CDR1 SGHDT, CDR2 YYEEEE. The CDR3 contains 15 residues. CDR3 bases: TGTGCCAGCAGCCCTCGGGGAAGGTTACAAGAGACCCAGTACTTC. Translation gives CASSPRGRLQETQYF.